This T cell receptor beta chain was retrieved from a study of T cell responses to AZD1222 COVID-19 vaccine. The method was immunoSEQ multiplex PCR; TCRdb's version includes in-frame clones alone and lacks a portion of them. Among 150,000 to 200,000 clones listed, over 80% were seen once. The receptor was derived from an adult in good health. Sequencing used peripheral blood, obtained on day 0 of AZD1222 vaccination.

The CDR3, as DNA: TGCGCCAGCAGCCAAGATCGAGACAGATCTAACTATGGCTACACCTTC. This encodes CASSQDRDRSNYGYTF. This chain connects TRBV4-1 to TRBJ1-2, with D perhaps TRBD1 (5 bases). V was clipped by 0 bases and J by 0 bases, with 11 bases between them. The CDR3 has 16 residues. From germline, CDR1 is MGHRA and CDR2 YSYEKL.